This TCR beta chain stems from a study of cytomegalovirus exposure and HLA in healthy donors. Concerning this clone itself: No antigen is known for it.

General study results and limits: In a later analysis, most CMV-associated TCR beta chains appeared HLA-restricted. Solely CMV serostatus was available to characterize immune exposure.

With V trimmed by 4 bases and J by 5 bases, 9 bases remained unmatched. The CDR3 contains 16 residues. Germline loops: CDR1 SGHAT, CDR2 FQNNGV. PCR was performed using 60 Vbeta and 13 Jbeta primers. Profiling relied on immunoSEQ multiplex PCR, and the TCRdb table lists in-frame clones only, not all of them. Of 90,000 to 120,000 clones in the sample, more than 60% were seen once. Sequencing was done on a sample of PBMCs. This sequence was found in a female donor in good health and CMV-seropositive. The genes are TRBV11-2 and TRBJ2-3, with 10 bases fitting TRBD1. The chain's CDR3 is CASSYRQGATGDTQYF. In DNA, the CDR3 is TGTGCCAGCAGCTACCGACAGGGGGCTACGGGAGATACGCAGTATTTT.